Each of the 31 T cell receptor beta chains below was sequenced from the same sample in a study of Graves' ophthalmopathy and Graves' hyperthyroidism. Researchers took RNA transcripts and amplified TCR beta CDR3 regions from them. HTBI primers were employed in first-round RT-PCR, then a second-round multiplex PCR followed. TCRdb independently ran MiXCR on the multiplex PCR reads; one entry per CDR3 protein. The repertoire holds about 1.1 million distinct CDR3 sequences, less than 45% seen once, with 8.5% to 14% in the top ten. The sequencing input was peripheral blood or thyroid tissue (not recorded which). Source of these receptors: an adult man with Graves' hyperthyroidism.

The chain couples TRBV6-5 to TRBJ1-1, with D uncertain. The V gene lost 0 bases and the J gene lost 1 base, with 6 bases spanning the gap. CDR3 size: 14 residues. CDR1 MNHEY and CDR2 SVGAGI come from the germline V gene. Here the CDR3 DNA reads TGTGCCAGCAGTTACTCGCTAGCGAACACTGAAGCTTTCTTT. It yields the protein CASSYSLANTEAFF.

The V and J genes are TRBV7-2 and TRBJ1-5; D not resolved. This CDR3 is 13 amino acids long. Germline V CDR1 and CDR2: SGHTA, FQGNSA. With 4 bases removed from V and 4 bases from J, the gap between germline ends came to 8 bases. CDR3 sequence: CASSSQMNQPQHF. CDR3 DNA: TGTGCCAGCAGCTCACAAATGAATCAGCCCCAGCATTTT.

V and J are TRBV7-2 and TRBJ1-2, with D possibly TRBD1 on 5 matching bases. Germline lookup yields CDR1 SGHTA and CDR2 FQGNSA. CDR3 length: 13 residues. Trimming left V 5 bases short and J 8 bases short, with 15 bases between. The CDR3: CASSMDTNFGYTF. CDR3 nucleotides: TGTGCCAGCAGCATGGACACGAACTTCGGCTACACCTTC.

This clonotype was recorded at least ten times. The chain recombines TRBV9 with TRBJ2-2; the D gene could be TRBD1 or TRBD2 (5 bases each). This CDR3 contains 16 residues. Trimming cost V 5 bases and J 4 bases, with 18 bases left between them. Germline-derived CDR1 and CDR2 are SGDLS and YYNGEE. CDR3 amino acids: CASSGGVDRGTGELFF. The CDR3 coding sequence is TGTGCCAGCAGTGGGGGTGTAGACCGTGGCACCGGGGAGCTGTTTTTT.

The table lists this clonotype with many counts. The chain recombines TRBV10-3 with TRBJ1-1; D ambiguous. The CDR3 loop spans 14 amino acids. Germline V lookup: CDR1 ENHRY, CDR2 SYGVKD. The V end was cut by 8 bases, the J end by 1 base, with 14 bases between. CDR3 loop: CAIAARSQNTEAFF. CDR3 DNA sequence: TGTGCCATCGCGGCGAGGTCCCAGAACACTGAAGCTTTCTTT.

This chain connects TRBV7-9 to TRBJ1-4; D ambiguous. V was trimmed by 1 base and J by 14 bases, leaving 8 bases between them. Germline loops: CDR1 SEHNR, CDR2 FQNEAQ (reference sequence). This CDR3 contains 11 residues. The CDR3 nucleotides read TGTGCCAGCAGCTTAGGCGGACGGCTGTTTTTT. Amino acid sequence: CASSLGGRLFF.

This clonotype was seen repeatedly, ten times or more. The rearrangement joins TRBV19 to TRBJ1-5, with 12 bases matching TRBD1. CDR1 LNHDA and CDR2 SQIVND come from the germline V gene (reference sequence). The CDR3 has 15 amino acids. The V segment lost 6 bases and the J segment 7 bases; nucleotides outside the gene matches: 7. The chain's CDR3 is CASRPGQGAGQPQHF. The CDR3 bases are TGTGCCAGTAGACCGGGACAGGGGGCTGGGCAGCCCCAGCATTTT.

This clonotype has ten or more counts. The chain couples TRBV7-9 to TRBJ1-2; D not resolved. The germline gives CDR1 SEHNR, CDR2 FQNEAQ (reference sequence). This CDR3 comprises 14 residues. Trimming left V 1 base short and J 6 bases short, with 12 bases between. CDR3 region: CASSLDLGWDGYTF. DNA of the CDR3: TGTGCCAGCAGCTTAGATCTGGGTTGGGATGGCTACACCTTC.

V is TRBV29-1 and J is TRBJ1-2; 8 bases are a match to TRBD1. Germline CDR1 and CDR2: SQVTM and ANQGSEA. With V trimmed by 6 bases and J by 4 bases, 13 bases remained unmatched. The CDR3 has 15 amino acids. CDR3 sequence reads: CSVADRASLSYGYTF. Here the CDR3 DNA reads TGCAGCGTAGCGGACAGGGCGAGTTTAAGCTATGGCTACACCTTC.

The rearrangement uses TRBV11-3 and TRBJ2-2; 13 nucleotides align to TRBD2. Germline V gives CDR1 SGHNT, CDR2 YENEEA. Trimming took 6 bases from V and 6 from J; bases not matched to a gene: 7. The CDR3 has 16 residues. The CDR3 loop is CASRHRTSGSAGELFF. Here the CDR3 DNA reads TGTGCCAGCAGACATCGGACTAGCGGGAGTGCCGGGGAGCTGTTTTTT.

A note on this clonotype: The CDR3 does not close with the conserved phenylalanine or tryptophan, likely indicating a read error. The rearrangement links TRBV12-3 or TRBV12-4 to TRBJ1-1, with D unresolved. V was cut by 6 bases and J by 10 bases, with 15 bases left in between. The length of the CDR3 is 12 residues. As DNA, the CDR3 is TGTGCCAGCAGCCCCACCCTCTCGGGAGCTTTCTAT. Protein: CASSPTLSGAFY.

The sample holds a few counts of this clonotype. The chain uses TRBV9 and TRBJ2-7; tentatively, D is TRBD1 (5 bases). The length of the CDR3 is 14 residues. The V end lost 0 bases, the J end lost 5 bases, and 12 bases lay between the germline ends. Germline values: CDR1 SGDLS, CDR2 YYNGEE. DNA of the CDR3: TGTGCCAGCAGCGTAGCTACAGGATCTGACGAGCAGTACTTC. Its translation: CASSVATGSDEQYF.

The chain joins TRBV12-3 or TRBV12-4 to TRBJ1-5; 7 nucleotides line up with TRBD1. With 6 bases clipped from V and 4 bases from J, the junction kept 6 bases outside the gene matches. The CDR3 has 14 amino acids. The CDR3 bases are TGTGCCAGCAGGCGGACAGGAAAAAATCAGCCCCAGCATTTT. Translation gives CASRRTGKNQPQHF.

The rearrangement links TRBV2 to TRBJ2-7; possible D gene TRBD2, 5 bases. The CDR3 extends over 11 amino acids. CDR1 and CDR2 from the germline V gene are SNHLY and FYNNEI. The germline V and J ends were trimmed by 8 bases and 1 base, with 6 bases remaining between them. The CDR3 loop is CASERSYEQYF. In DNA form, the CDR3 reads TGTGCCAGCGAGCGGTCCTACGAGCAGTACTTC.

Remarks on this clonotype: The junction shows a germline mismatch at one end, possibly a read error. The gene calls are TRBV2 and TRBJ1-2; 9 bases are shared with TRBD1. CDR3 size: 16 residues. Germline loops: CDR1 SNHLY, CDR2 FYNNEI. The DNA of the CDR3 is TGTGCCAGCAGTGAAACACAGGGGGCAACGGGCTATGGCTGCACCTTC. As protein: CASSETQGATGYGCTF.

This clonotype was detected a few times. This CDR3 reads CASSLAGSPENQPQHF. The CDR3 DNA reads as TGCGCCAGCAGCTTGGCCGGTTCGCCAGAAAATCAGCCCCAGCATTTT. The chain couples TRBV5-1 to TRBJ1-5; D is uncertain. Trimming took 0 bases from V and 4 from J, leaving 14 bases between them. The CDR3 consists of 16 residues. CDR1 is SGHRS and CDR2 is YFSETQ in the germline V gene. Looking up the rest from reference TRBV5-1 and TRBJ1-5 gives the full variable domain: KAGVTQTPRYLIKTRGQQVTLSCSPISGHRSVSWYQQTPGQGLQFLFEYFSETQRNKGNFPGRFSGRQFSNSRSEMNVSTLELGDSALYLCASSLAGSPENQPQHFGDGTRLSIL.

This clonotype was found a few times. V usage is TRBV9 and J usage is TRBJ2-5, with D perhaps assigned TRBD1 or TRBD2 (5 bases each). This CDR3 contains 16 residues. Germline V gene sequence: CDR1 SGDLS, CDR2 YYNGEE. The V end lost 4 bases, the J end lost 7 bases, and 23 bases lay between the germline ends. DNA of the CDR3: TGTGCCAGCAGCAAGGGTCAGGGTTCGGGACGCGGGACCCAGTACTTC. Protein sequence: CASSKGQGSGRGTQYF.

This rearrangement joins TRBV24-1 to TRBJ2-3; 12 bases align to TRBD2. V dropped 3 bases and J dropped 6; count of bases not matched to a gene: 6. CDR1 and CDR2 from the germline V gene are KGHDR and SFDVKD. The CDR3 totals 16 residues. CDR3 amino acids: CATSDDSSGGGDTQYF. For the CDR3, the DNA is TGTGCCACCAGTGATGATTCTAGCGGGGGGGGTGATACGCAGTATTTT.

This clonotype turned up a few times. The V call is TRBV2, the J call TRBJ2-7, with D possibly TRBD1 on 6 matching bases. Trimming removed 7 bases at V and 2 bases at J, with 12 bases between. The CDR3 is 13 amino acids. Germline V gives CDR1 SNHLY, CDR2 FYNNEI. The chain's CDR3 is CASKKQGPYEQYF. Here the CDR3 DNA reads TGTGCCAGCAAGAAACAGGGACCCTACGAGCAGTACTTC.

J is TRBJ2-2 and V is TRBV24-1, with 7 bases aligning to TRBD1. The CDR3 contains 14 residues. The trim removed 6 bases at V and 5 bases at J, leaving 5 bases unmatched. CDR1 and CDR2 from the germline V gene are KGHDR and SFDVKD. The CDR3 loop reads CATSTGQLTGELFF. The CDR3, as DNA: TGTGCCACCAGTACGGGACAGCTTACCGGGGAGCTGTTTTTT.

The chain is built from TRBV29-1 and TRBJ2-2; no definite D call. The length of the CDR3 is 13 residues. V was cut by 3 bases and J by 7 bases, with 12 bases left in between. From germline, CDR1 is SQVTM and CDR2 ANQGSEA. CDR3 loop: CSVDVRSSGELFF. In DNA, the CDR3 is TGCAGCGTTGACGTGAGATCCAGCGGGGAGCTGTTTTTT.

This clonotype was seen ten or more times. The chain recombines TRBV30 with TRBJ1-2; 9 bases are a match to TRBD1. CDR1 and CDR2 (germline): GTSNPN, SVGIG (reference sequence). Losses at the gene ends were 2 bases for V and 4 bases for J; bases not matched to a gene: 2. The CDR3 loop spans 13 amino acids. The CDR3 reads CAWSRDRAYGYTF. The CDR3 region has the DNA TGTGCCTGGAGTAGGGACAGGGCCTATGGCTACACCTTC.

This clonotype turned up a few times. A junction end diverges from the germline sequence, so it may reflect a read error. The chain carries TRBV20-1 and TRBJ1-5; D not certain. The CDR3 is made up of 8 amino acids. CDR1 and CDR2 (germline): DFQATT, SNEGSKA (reference sequence). CDR3 in DNA: TGCAGTGCTAGAGATGGTGGTTTT. Encoded protein: CSARDGGF.

This clonotype was detected many times. The J gene is TRBJ2-7, the V gene TRBV20-1; 10 nucleotides line up with TRBD1. V was pared by 0 bases and J by 7 bases, with 12 bases of the junction left unmatched. Germline loops: CDR1 DFQATT, CDR2 SNEGSKA (reference sequence). The CDR3 runs to 16 residues. The CDR3 loop is CSARDRRTGGAKEQYF. In DNA, the CDR3 is TGCAGTGCTAGAGATCGCAGGACAGGGGGTGCTAAGGAGCAGTACTTC.

This clonotype occurred once. V usage is TRBV5-1 and J usage is TRBJ1-1, with 7 bases aligning to TRBD1. Germline V lookup: CDR1 SGHRS, CDR2 YFSETQ. CDR3 length: 12 residues. V shed 3 bases, J shed 6 bases, and the junction held 2 bases outside the gene matches. The chain's CDR3 is CASSSTGSEAFF. DNA of the CDR3: TGCGCCAGCAGCTCGACAGGGTCTGAAGCTTTCTTT.

This clonotype has only a few counts. This chain joins TRBV12-3 or TRBV12-4 and TRBJ1-5; the D gene is possibly TRBD1 (6 bases). The V gene lost 1 base and the J gene lost 7 bases, with 20 bases spanning the gap. The CDR3 consists of 17 residues. The CDR3 coding sequence is TGTGCCAGCAGTTTAGTACCGATCGGACAGACCGGCCAGCCCCAGCATTTT. This gives the protein CASSLVPIGQTGQPQHF.

V gene TRBV7-3 combines with J gene TRBJ1-5; unclear D gene. The V end lost 2 bases, the J end lost 11 bases, and 13 bases lay between the germline ends. The CDR3 has 13 amino acids. The germline CDR1 and CDR2 sequences are SGHTA and FQGTGA. The CDR3, as DNA: TGTGCCAGCAGCTTACATCGCCAAGAGACCCAGCATTTT. Protein sequence: CASSLHRQETQHF.

On this clonotype itself: One base away lies a much larger clone, so this may be a sequencing read error. The gene calls are TRBV12-3 or TRBV12-4 and TRBJ1-5, with TRBD1 identical over 10 bases. Trimming removed 8 bases from V and 2 bases from J; junction bases left unmatched: 9. The CDR3 totals 16 residues. In DNA form, the CDR3 reads TGTGCCAGCGGTCCCATGGGGACAGGGGGCAATCAGCCCCAGCATTTT. Translating gives CASGPMGTGGNQPQHF.

This clonotype showed up many times. The J gene is TRBJ1-6, the V gene TRBV2; D not certain. CDR1 and CDR2 (germline): SNHLY, FYNNEI. The CDR3 has 14 residues. Trimming cost V 7 bases and J 6 bases, with 13 bases left between them. DNA of the CDR3: TGTGCCAGCAACCGGCAGGACCCTAATTCACCCCTCCACTTT. Amino acids: CASNRQDPNSPLHF.

This clonotype was observed a handful of times. This rearrangement joins TRBV19 to TRBJ2-6; D assignment may be TRBD1 or TRBD2 (5 bases each). Trimming cost V 4 bases and J 2 bases, with 15 bases left between them. Germline lookup yields CDR1 LNHDA and CDR2 SQIVND (reference sequence). The CDR3 has 17 residues. This CDR3 reads CASSTRTLDPGANVLTF. In DNA form, the CDR3 reads TGTGCCAGTAGTACGAGGACACTAGACCCTGGGGCCAACGTCCTGACTTTC.

In its sample, this clonotype was seen many times. V and J are TRBV9 and TRBJ1-1; D is uncertain. The CDR3 is made up of 14 amino acids. The germline V and J ends were trimmed by 1 base and 2 bases, with 9 bases remaining between them. CDR1 is SGDLS and CDR2 is YYNGEE in the germline V gene. CDR3 nucleotide sequence: TGTGCCAGCAGCGTAACCGGGGTTAACACTGAAGCTTTCTTT. This sequence encodes CASSVTGVNTEAFF.